The T cell receptor beta chain under discussion was sequenced for a study of vaccination effects on CD4 cells after COVID-19. Points on this clone: Antigen specificity is unknown.

Using viral peptide pools, the ViraFEST assay grew out antigen-specific CD4+ T cells prior to sequencing. The culture ran for approximately 10 days, and then CD4+ T cells were isolated. Two doses of BNT162b2 or mRNA-1273 vaccine were administered to participants. The CDR3 loop spans 16 amino acids. The germline V gene has CDR1 SGHTA and CDR2 FQGTGA. V was trimmed by 1 base and J by 7 bases, leaving 17 bases between them. Study-wide findings and caveats: Few convalescent patients and no early post-infection timepoints were included in the study.

TCRdb's table, derived via immunoSEQ multiplex PCR, lists solely in-frame clones and lacks some. The sample includes tens of thousands of clones, roughly 72% of them seen just once. The chain uses TRBV7-3 and TRBJ1-3, with D perhaps TRBD1 (6 bases). This sample comprised CD4+ T cells from PBMCs cultured with HCoV-229E spike peptides, obtained after COVID-19 vaccination. This receptor was obtained from a human donor who received a COVID-19 vaccine. The CDR3 coding sequence is TGTGCCAGCAGCTTAAGTTCGGCAGGGGCTCGGAACACCATATATTTT. Translation gives CASSLSSAGARNTIYF.